These 10 T cell receptor beta chains were sequenced from one sample in a study of OX40 agonist ivuxolimab in advanced cancers. Produced via immunoSEQ multiplex PCR; TCRdb's table is partial and in-frame only. Found here are around 26,000 clones, approximately 82% of them singletons; the top ten hold roughly a quarter. The material was CD4+ or CD8+ T cells sorted from blood, obtained in a trial of the OX40 agonist ivuxolimab. The receptors come from an adult with an advanced solid tumor such as melanoma, head and neck, liver or kidney cancer.

Points on this clone: The sample contains more than one DNA sequence encoding this CDR3. The rearrangement uses TRBV11-2 and TRBJ2-7; D possibly matches TRBD1 or TRBD2 (7 bases each). The CDR3 covers 15 residues. Germline lookup yields CDR1 SGHAT and CDR2 FQNNGV. Trimming shortened V by 6 bases and J by 8 bases, and 23 bases separated the two germline ends. DNA of the CDR3: TGTGCCAGCAGTCCCCAGGGGGGGGTACCCCGTCAGCAGTACTTC. The encoded protein is CASSPQGGVPRQQYF.

The chain links TRBV10-3 to TRBJ2-5, with D maybe TRBD2 (6 bases). Between the trimmed V and J ends, which lost 0 bases and 4 bases, there was a span of 12 bases. The CDR3 is made up of 15 amino acids. Germline assignment: CDR1 ENHRY and CDR2 SYGVKD. In DNA form, the CDR3 reads TGTGCCATCAGTGAGTCTGGTAGCGGCTCAGAGACCCAGTACTTC. It encodes CAISESGSGSETQYF.

This sequence joins TRBV5-1 and TRBJ2-5; D unclear. The CDR3 contains 14 residues. V lost 2 bases to trimming and J lost 5 bases, with 13 bases between them. Looked up from germline, CDR1 is SGHRS and CDR2 is YFSETQ. The CDR3 loop is CASSLTRGGETQYF. The CDR3 DNA sequence: TGCGCCAGCAGCTTAACCCGCGGTGGCGAGACCCAGTACTTC. Looking up the rest from reference TRBV5-1 and TRBJ2-5 gives the full variable domain: KAGVTQTPRYLIKTRGQQVTLSCSPISGHRSVSWYQQTPGQGLQFLFEYFSETQRNKGNFPGRFSGRQFSNSRSEMNVSTLELGDSALYLCASSLTRGGETQYFGPGTRLLVL.

The chain joins TRBV7-8 to TRBJ2-7; possibly TRBD1 for D (5 bases). Germline V gene sequence: CDR1 SGHVS, CDR2 FQNEAQ. The length of the CDR3 is 12 residues. Deletions cut 4 bases from V and 3 bases from J, with 7 bases between. In DNA, the CDR3 is TGTGCCAGCAGCTACGACAGCTACGAGCAGTACTTC. As protein: CASSYDSYEQYF. Supplemented by reference TRBV7-8 and TRBJ2-7, the full variable domain reads GAGVSQSPRYKVAKRGQDVALRCDPISGHVSLFWYQQALGQGPEFLTYFQNEAQLDKSGLPSDRFFAERPEGSVSTLKIQRTQQEDSAVYLCASSYDSYEQYFGPGTRLTVT.

A few counts support this clone. V usage is TRBV7-9 and J usage is TRBJ2-5; the D is unclear. The length of the CDR3 is 16 residues. The germline V and J ends were trimmed by 2 bases and 4 bases, with 17 bases remaining between them. Germline V gives CDR1 SEHNR, CDR2 FQNEAQ (reference sequence). CDR3 region: CASSLMSVSASETQYF. The CDR3 coding sequence is TGTGCCAGCAGCTTAATGTCTGTGTCGGCCTCAGAGACCCAGTACTTC.

This chain joins TRBV5-4 and TRBJ2-7; TRBD2 matches 14 bases. Germline CDR1 SGHNT, CDR2 YYREEE (reference sequence). With 4 bases clipped from V and 7 bases from J, the junction kept 7 bases outside the gene matches. CDR3 length equals 15 residues. The CDR3 coding sequence is TGTGCCAGCAGCGGCGGGACTAGCGGGAGAGGGGAGCAGTACTTC. This codes for CASSGGTSGRGEQYF.

This clone has ten or more counts. The gene calls are TRBV9 and TRBJ2-5; 7 bases match TRBD2. CDR3 size: 15 residues. Germline-derived CDR1 and CDR2 are SGDLS and YYNGEE. V lost 3 bases to trimming and J lost 5 bases; unmatched junction nucleotides: 10. CDR3 DNA sequence: TGTGCCAGCAGCGGCGGGGGACCTCCCCGGGAGACCCAGTACTTC. It codes for CASSGGGPPRETQYF.

V usage is TRBV9 and J usage is TRBJ1-1, with 9 bases lining up with TRBD1. The V and J ends lost 0 bases and 4 bases, in that order; junction bases with no gene match: 10. Looked up from germline, CDR1 is SGDLS and CDR2 is YYNGEE. The CDR3 sequence is 17 residues long. The CDR3 loop reads CASSVEGTGKGSTEAFF. The CDR3 nucleotides read TGTGCCAGCAGCGTAGAAGGGACAGGGAAGGGGAGCACTGAAGCTTTCTTT.

This clone was seen only a few times. The CDR3 loop is CASSDTGGGEQYF. The CDR3 region has the DNA TGTGCCAGCAGTGATACAGGGGGCGGCGAGCAGTACTTC. J is TRBJ2-7 and V is TRBV25-1; 9 nucleotides align to TRBD1. The CDR3 contains 13 residues. Germline values: CDR1 MGHDK, CDR2 SYGVNS. The junction had 3 bases not matched to a gene; V was cut back by 3 bases and J by 6 bases.

V gene TRBV2 combines with J gene TRBJ2-1; 8 bases agree with TRBD1. V shed 8 bases and J 3 bases; nucleotides not matched to a gene: 0. The CDR3 loop spans 12 amino acids. Per germline, CDR1 SNHLY and CDR2 FYNNEI. The CDR3 protein is CASGTGYNEQFF. The CDR3 DNA reads as TGTGCCAGCGGGACAGGCTACAATGAGCAGTTCTTC. Drawing the rest from reference TRBV2 and TRBJ2-1, the complete variable domain is EPEVTQTPSHQVTQMGQEVILRCVPISNHLYFYWYRQILGQKVEFLVSFYNNEISEKSEIFDDQFSVERPDGSNFTLKIRSTKLEDSAMYFCASGTGYNEQFFGPGTRLTVL.